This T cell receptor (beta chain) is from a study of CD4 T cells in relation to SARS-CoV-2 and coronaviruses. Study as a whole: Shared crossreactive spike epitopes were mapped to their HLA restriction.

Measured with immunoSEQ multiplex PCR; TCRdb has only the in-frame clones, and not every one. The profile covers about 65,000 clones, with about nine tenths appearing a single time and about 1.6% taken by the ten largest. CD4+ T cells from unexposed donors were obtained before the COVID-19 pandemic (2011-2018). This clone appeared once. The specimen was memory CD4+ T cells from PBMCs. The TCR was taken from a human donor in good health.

Here the CDR3 reads CASSERVGGPFFKQYF. CDR3 nucleotides: TGTGCCAGCAGTGAAAGGGTAGGGGGCCCATTCTTTAAGCAGTACTTC. This sequence joins TRBV6-1 and TRBJ2-7, with 7 bases lining up with TRBD1. With V trimmed by 2 bases and J by 8 bases, 15 bases remained unmatched. The CDR3 consists of 16 residues. Per the germline V gene, CDR1 is MNHNS and CDR2 is SASEGT.